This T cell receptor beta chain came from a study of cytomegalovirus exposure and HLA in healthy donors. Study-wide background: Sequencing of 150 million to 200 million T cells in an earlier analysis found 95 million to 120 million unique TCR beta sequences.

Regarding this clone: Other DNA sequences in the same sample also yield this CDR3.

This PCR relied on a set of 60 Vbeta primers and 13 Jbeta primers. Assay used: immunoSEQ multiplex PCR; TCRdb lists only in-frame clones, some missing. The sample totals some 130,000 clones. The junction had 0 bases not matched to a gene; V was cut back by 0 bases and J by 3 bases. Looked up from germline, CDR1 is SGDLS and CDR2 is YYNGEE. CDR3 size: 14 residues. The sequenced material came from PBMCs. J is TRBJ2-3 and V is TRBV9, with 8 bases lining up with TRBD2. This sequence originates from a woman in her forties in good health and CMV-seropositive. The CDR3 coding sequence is TGTGCCAGCAGCGTAGGACTAGCGACAGATACGCAGTATTTT. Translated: CASSVGLATDTQYF.